Described below is a single T cell receptor beta chain sequence and its context. Unmatched junction bases numbered 4, after V lost 0 bases and J lost 2 bases. The CDR3 is made up of 18 amino acids. Germline V CDR1 and CDR2: MNHEY, SVGEGT. Authors' methods: Nucleated cell number was recorded as an estimate derived from reference gene primer amplification. The protocol was immunoSEQ multiplex PCR, while the TCRdb copy is restricted to in-frame clones and leaves out a portion. The V and J calls and clone size come from that table; D and trimming were worked out from the DNA. The profile covers fewer than 90,000 clones, with roughly 80% appearing a single time and under 55% taken by the ten largest. These data are taken from a study of blood T cell repertoires in COVID-19. Study overall: Some COVID-19 samples were acute and others convalescent; all came from the United States, Italy and Spain. PBMCs, B-cell-depleted T cells, or T cells were the source of the cDNA or gDNA that made up the material.

The sequence was collected from a human donor in a cohort sampled during active COVID-19. Sequencing was performed on peripheral blood. The V call is TRBV6-2 or TRBV6-3, the J call TRBJ2-6; 10 bases are shared with TRBD1. This chain's CDR3 is CASSYSGQGRTGANVLTF. The CDR3, as DNA: TGTGCCAGCAGTTACTCGGGACAGGGGAGGACTGGGGCCAACGTCCTGACTTTC.